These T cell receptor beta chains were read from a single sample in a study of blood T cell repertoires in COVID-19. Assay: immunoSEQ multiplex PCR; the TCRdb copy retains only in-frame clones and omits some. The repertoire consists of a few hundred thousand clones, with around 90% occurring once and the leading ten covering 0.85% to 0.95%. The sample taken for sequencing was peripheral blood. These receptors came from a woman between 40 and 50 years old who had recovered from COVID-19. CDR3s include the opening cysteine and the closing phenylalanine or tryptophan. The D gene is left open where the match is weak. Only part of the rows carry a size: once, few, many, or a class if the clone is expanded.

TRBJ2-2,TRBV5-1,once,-,CASSLVGPAGGELFF,TGCGCCAGCAGCTTGGTCGGCCCCGCAGGCGGGGAGCTGTTTTTT
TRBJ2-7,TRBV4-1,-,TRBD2,CASRLAGGGPYEQYF,TGCGCCAGCAGACTAGCGGGAGGGGGCCCCTACGAGCAGTACTTC
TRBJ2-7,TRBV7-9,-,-,CASSRRDSKTKYF,TGTGCCAGCAGCCGCCGGGACTCGAAGACCAAGTACTTC
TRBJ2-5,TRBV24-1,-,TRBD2,CATSDLRRGGETQYF,TGTGCCACCAGTGATTTGCGGCGGGGGGGAGAGACCCAGTACTTC
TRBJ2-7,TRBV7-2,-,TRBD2,CASSPLAGSSYEQYF,TGTGCCAGCAGCCCCCTAGCGGGAAGCTCCTACGAGCAGTACTTC
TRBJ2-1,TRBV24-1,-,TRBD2,CATSTRRVSGSNEQFF,TGTGCCACCTCTACGCGGAGGGTTAGCGGGAGCAATGAGCAGTTCTTC
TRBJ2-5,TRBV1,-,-,CTSSQPPGTHRYF,TGCACCAGCAGCCAGCCACCGGGTACTCATAGGTACTTC
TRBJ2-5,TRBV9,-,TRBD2,CASSVASSGSAQETQYF,TGTGCCAGCAGCGTAGCGAGTAGCGGGAGTGCCCAAGAGACCCAGTACTTC
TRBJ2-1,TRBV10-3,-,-,CAISESLTRSGNEQFF,TGTGCCATCAGTGAGTCGCTGACTAGAAGTGGCAATGAGCAGTTCTTC
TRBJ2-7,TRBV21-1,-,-,CASKRTPNYEQYF,TGTGCCAGCAAGCGGACTCCCAATTACGAGCAGTACTTC
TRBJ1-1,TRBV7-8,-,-,CASSLPGGIGSEAFF,TGTGCCAGCAGCCTGCCGGGAGGGATAGGTTCAGAAGCTTTCTTT
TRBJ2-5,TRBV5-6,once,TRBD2,CASSLYLAGALQETQYF,TGTGCCAGCAGCTTGTACCTAGCGGGAGCATTACAAGAGACCCAGTACTTC
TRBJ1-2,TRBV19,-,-,CASSTGGSYNYGYTF,TGTGCCAGTAGTACAGGAGGGTCTTATAACTATGGCTACACCTTC
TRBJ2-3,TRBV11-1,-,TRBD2,CASGSGTSGTDTQYF,TGTGCCAGCGGTTCCGGGACTAGCGGGACAGATACGCAGTATTTT
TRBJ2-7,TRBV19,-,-,CASSMGPRDEQYF,TGTGCCAGTAGTATGGGCCCGCGGGACGAGCAGTACTTC
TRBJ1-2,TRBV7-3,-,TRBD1,CASSATGATGYTF,TGTGCCAGCAGCGCCACAGGGGCCACTGGCTACACCTTC
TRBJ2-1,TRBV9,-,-,CASSPRGGTGIHNEQFF,TGTGCCAGCAGCCCCCGGGGGGGGACAGGGATTCACAATGAGCAGTTCTTC
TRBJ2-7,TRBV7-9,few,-,CASSRGGGSSSYEQYF,TGTGCCAGCAGCCGGGGAGGAGGGTCGAGCTCCTACGAGCAGTACTTC
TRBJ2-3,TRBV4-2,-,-,CASSQATGDRLDTQYF,TGTGCCAGCAGCCAAGCAACGGGGGACCGGCTGGATACGCAGTATTTT
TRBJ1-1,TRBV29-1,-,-,CSVDTNTEAFF,TGCAGCGTAGACACGAACACTGAAGCTTTCTTT
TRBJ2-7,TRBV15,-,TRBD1,CATSLLGQSGEQYF,TGTGCCACCAGCCTCCTGGGACAGTCCGGCGAGCAGTACTTC
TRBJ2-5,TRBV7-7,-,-,CASSLVGGTAETQYF,TGTGCTAGCAGCTTAGTTGGGGGCACCGCTGAGACCCAGTACTTC
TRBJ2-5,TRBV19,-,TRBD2,CASSIGTSGLKETQYF,TGTGCCAGTAGTATAGGGACTAGCGGCCTAAAAGAGACCCAGTACTTC
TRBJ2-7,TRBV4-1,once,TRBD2,CASSPLLADSYEQYF,TGCGCCAGCAGCCCGTTACTAGCGGACTCCTACGAGCAGTACTTC
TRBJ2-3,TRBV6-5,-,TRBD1,CASSQGTGTDTQYF,TGTGCCAGCAGCCAAGGGACAGGGACAGATACGCAGTATTTT
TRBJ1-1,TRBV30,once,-,CAWSVHLTEAFF,TGTGCCTGGAGTGTACATTTGACTGAAGCTTTCTTT
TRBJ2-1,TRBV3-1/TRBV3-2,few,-,CASSQRLVRHEQFF,TGTGCCAGCAGCCAGCGACTAGTTAGGCATGAGCAGTTCTTC
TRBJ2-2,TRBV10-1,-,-,CASSGFSGELFF,TGCGCCAGCTCCGGGTTCTCCGGGGAGCTGTTTTTT
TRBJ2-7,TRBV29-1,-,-,CSVSGADDSAYEQYF,TGCAGCGTTTCTGGGGCAGACGACTCGGCCTACGAGCAGTACTTC
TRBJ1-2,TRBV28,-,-,CASTIGANYGYTF,TGTGCCAGCACCATCGGGGCTAACTATGGCTACACCTTC
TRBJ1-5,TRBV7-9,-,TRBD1,CASSSDRGDTKSNQPQHF,TGTGCCAGCAGTTCTGACAGGGGCGATACCAAAAGCAATCAGCCCCAGCATTTT